The clone carrying this TCR beta chain was seen just once. CDR1 and CDR2 from the germline V gene are MGHRA and YSYEKL. Trimming removed 5 bases from V and 4 bases from J; junction bases left unmatched: 5. This CDR3 region has 15 residues. This specimen comes from a study of blood T cell repertoires in COVID-19. Study details: Specimens from acute and convalescent COVID-19 originated in the United States, Italy and Spain. Sample material is recorded as cDNA or gDNA derived from T cells, B-cell-depleted T cells, or PBMCs.

Under the authors' procedure: Researchers report that nucleated cell counts were estimated from reference gene primer amplification. Some clones are missing from TCRdb's copy, which holds only in-frame ones; the method was immunoSEQ multiplex PCR. For V, J and clone size, that table is used; D and trimming come from the DNA. The table shows about 200,000 clones, with about nine tenths occurring only once. The material sequenced was peripheral blood. The rearrangement joins TRBV4-1 to TRBJ1-3; TRBD1 matches at 10 bases. This receptor was obtained from a woman aged 40 to 50 with acute or convalescent COVID-19. CDR3 DNA sequence: TGCGCCAGCAGCAGGGACAGGGGTCCAGGAAACACCATATATTTT. The encoded protein is CASSRDRGPGNTIYF.